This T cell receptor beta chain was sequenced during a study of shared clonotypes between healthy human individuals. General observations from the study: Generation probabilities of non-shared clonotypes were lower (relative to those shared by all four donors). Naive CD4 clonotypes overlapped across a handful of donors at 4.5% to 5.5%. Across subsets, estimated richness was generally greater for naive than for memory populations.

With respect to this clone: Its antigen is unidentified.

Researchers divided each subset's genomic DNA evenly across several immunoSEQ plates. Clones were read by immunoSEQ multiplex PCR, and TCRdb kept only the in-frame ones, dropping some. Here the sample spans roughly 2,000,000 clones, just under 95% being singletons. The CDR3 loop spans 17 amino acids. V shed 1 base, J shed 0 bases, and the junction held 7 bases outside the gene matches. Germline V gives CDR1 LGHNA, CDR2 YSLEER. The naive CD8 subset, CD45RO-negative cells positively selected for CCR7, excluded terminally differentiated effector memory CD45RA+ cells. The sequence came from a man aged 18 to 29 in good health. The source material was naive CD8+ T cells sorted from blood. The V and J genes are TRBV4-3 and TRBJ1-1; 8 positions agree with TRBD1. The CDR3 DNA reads TGCGCCAGCAGCCAAGTGGGGACAGGCGGTTTGAACACTGAAGCTTTCTTT. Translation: CASSQVGTGGLNTEAFF.